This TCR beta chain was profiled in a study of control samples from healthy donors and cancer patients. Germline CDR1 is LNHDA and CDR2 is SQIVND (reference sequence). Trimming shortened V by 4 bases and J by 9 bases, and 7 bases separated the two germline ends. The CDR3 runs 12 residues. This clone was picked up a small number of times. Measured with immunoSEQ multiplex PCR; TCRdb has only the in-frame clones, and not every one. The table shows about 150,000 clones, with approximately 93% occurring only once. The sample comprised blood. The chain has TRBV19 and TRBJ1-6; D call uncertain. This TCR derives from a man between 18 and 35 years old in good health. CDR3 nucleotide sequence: TGTGCCAGTAGTAGCCTAGGTTCACCCCTCCACTTT. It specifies CASSSLGSPLHF.